Presented here are 22 T cell receptor beta chains from one specimen sequenced in a study of shared clonotypes between healthy human individuals. Clones were sequenced by immunoSEQ multiplex PCR, and TCRdb holds only the in-frame ones, with some missing. The sample carries 2 million to 3 million clones, more than 85% recorded once. The sequencing input was naive CD4+ T cells from PBMCs. Stated subset: CD45RA+ positively selected. These receptors were collected from a man between 18 and 29 years old in good health. Some clones in this sample may be carry-over from other donors' samples.

On this clone: The same CDR3 also results from other DNA sequences found in this sample. This rearrangement joins TRBV19 to TRBJ1-1, with D hard to call. Germline V gives CDR1 LNHDA, CDR2 SQIVND (reference sequence). Trimming took 0 bases from V and 5 from J, leaving 7 bases between them. The CDR3 length is 13 residues. Written as DNA, the CDR3 is TGTGCCAGTAGTATAGATAGGGTGACTGAAGCTTTCTTT. Amino acid sequence: CASSIDRVTEAFF.

The chain is built from TRBV9 and TRBJ2-7, with 10 nucleotides matching TRBD1. The CDR3 totals 14 residues. Losses at the gene ends were 3 bases for V and 5 bases for J; bases not matched to a gene: 5. CDR1 is SGDLS, CDR2 YYNGEE, per germline. CDR3 DNA sequence: TGTGCCAGCAGCGCGGACAGGGGGTTCGACGAGCAGTACTTC. The encoded protein is CASSADRGFDEQYF.

This clone was counted once. V is TRBV7-8 and J is TRBJ2-3; D not certain. Trimming took 5 bases from V and 11 from J, leaving 23 bases between them. Germline-derived CDR1 and CDR2 are SGHVS and FQNEAQ. CDR3 length equals 15 residues. This chain's CDR3 is CASSPREPPDTMQYF. The CDR3 DNA is TGTGCCAGCAGCCCCCGCGAGCCCCCGGATACTATGCAGTATTTT.

The V call is TRBV18, the J call TRBJ2-7, with 7 bases identical to TRBD1. Unmatched junction bases numbered 5, after V lost 3 bases and J lost 3 bases. Germline loops: CDR1 KGHSH, CDR2 LQKENI. CDR3 length: 14 residues. CDR3 sequence reads: CASSPTGMGYEQYF. Written as DNA, the CDR3 is TGTGCCAGCTCACCGACAGGGATGGGCTACGAGCAGTACTTC.

The V call is TRBV7-2, the J call TRBJ1-6, with 7 bases lining up with TRBD1. V lost 4 bases, J lost 6 bases, and 3 bases stayed unmatched. This CDR3 comprises 14 residues. Germline V gene lookup returns CDR1 SGHTA and CDR2 FQGNSA. DNA of the CDR3: TGTGCCAGCAGCTGGACAGGAATTAATTCACCCCTCCACTTT. This sequence encodes CASSWTGINSPLHF.

The chain joins TRBV28 to TRBJ2-2, with D tentatively TRBD1 (6 bases). Germline loops: CDR1 MDHEN, CDR2 SYDVKM. Trimming removed 6 bases from V and 1 base from J, with 12 bases in between. The CDR3 is 15 residues long. CDR3 bases: TGTGCCAGCAGATACGACAGGAAGAACACCGGGGAGCTGTTTTTT. Translating gives CASRYDRKNTGELFF.

The chain uses TRBV9 and TRBJ2-7; no reliable D call. The V end lost 3 bases, the J end lost 2 bases, and 12 bases lay between the germline ends. The CDR3 totals 14 residues. Germline CDR1 and CDR2: SGDLS and YYNGEE. The CDR3 DNA sequence: TGTGCCAGCAGCGGTGTAGGAAGGGCCTACGAGCAGTACTTC. Amino acid sequence: CASSGVGRAYEQYF.

The chain combines TRBV5-1 with TRBJ1-5; the D gene is possibly TRBD1 (5 bases). CDR1 is SGHRS, CDR2 YFSETQ, per germline. The CDR3 runs to 15 residues. Trimming took off 4 bases at V and 6 bases at J, with 17 bases between the two ends. CDR3 region: CASSPGEGYIQPQHF. The CDR3 nucleotides are TGCGCCAGCAGCCCTGGGGAGGGGTACATTCAGCCCCAGCATTTT.

This clone appeared once. The rearrangement links TRBV19 to TRBJ1-5; TRBD1 matches 9 bases. The CDR3 runs 15 residues. Germline trimming cut 8 bases from V and 2 bases from J; bases unmatched to any gene: 7. Germline-derived CDR1 and CDR2 are LNHDA and SQIVND (reference sequence). The CDR3: CASVDRGVGNQPQHF. CDR3 bases: TGTGCCAGTGTGGACAGGGGCGTTGGCAATCAGCCCCAGCATTTT. Based on the CDR3 plus reference TRBV19 and TRBJ1-5, the full variable domain is DGGITQSPKYLFRKEGQNVTLSCEQNLNHDAMYWYRQDPGQGLRLIYYSQIVNDFQKGDIAEGYSVSREKKESFPLTVTSAQKNPTAFYLCASVDRGVGNQPQHFGDGTRLSIL.

The chain links TRBV30 to TRBJ2-2, with a tentative D call TRBD1 (6 bases). This CDR3 comprises 14 residues. V was pared by 0 bases and J by 6 bases, with 11 bases between. Germline CDR1 and CDR2: GTSNPN and SVGIG (reference sequence). For the CDR3, the DNA is TGTGCCTGGAGTGTAGGGGGTGTGGCCGGGGAGCTGTTTTTT. Its translation is CAWSVGGVAGELFF.

The rearrangement links TRBV23-1 to TRBJ2-5; D unclear. TRBV23-1 belongs to the ORF category, with a function that is uncertain. The V and J ends lost 6 bases and 2 bases respectively, with 13 bases between them. This CDR3 contains 14 residues. This chain's CDR3 is CASRRDMWQETQYF. CDR3 DNA sequence: TGCGCCAGCAGGCGCGACATGTGGCAAGAGACCCAGTACTTC.

This chain connects TRBV27 to TRBJ1-3; tentatively, D is TRBD1 (5 bases). V dropped 5 bases and J dropped 0 bases, with 17 bases sitting between them. CDR3 length: 17 amino acids. Germline assignment: CDR1 MNHEY and CDR2 SMNVEV (reference sequence). As DNA, the CDR3 is TGTGCCAGCAGTCCGCATTTGGGACGGAACTCTGGAAACACCATATATTTT. It is translated as CASSPHLGRNSGNTIYF.

V usage is TRBV4-2 and J usage is TRBJ1-2; D is ambiguous. Germline loops: CDR1 LGHNA, CDR2 YNFKEQ. Trimming stripped 4 bases from V and 0 bases from J, with 15 bases between. This CDR3 contains 16 residues. The CDR3 protein is CASSLTTVPSNYGYTF. CDR3 coding DNA: TGTGCCAGCAGCCTTACGACGGTCCCGTCTAACTATGGCTACACCTTC.

In this sample, this clone turned up a few times. The CDR3 is CASELVNTEAFF. CDR3 in DNA: TGTGCCTCCGAATTAGTTAACACTGAAGCTTTCTTT. This chain uses TRBV30 with TRBJ1-1; D not certain. This CDR3 has 12 residues. CDR1 is GTSNPN and CDR2 is SVGIG in the germline V gene (reference sequence). Trimming pared 7 bases from V and 2 bases from J, leaving 11 bases between.

The chain carries TRBV14 and TRBJ1-2; tentatively, D is TRBD1 (5 bases). The V end lost 6 bases, the J end lost 0 bases, and 14 bases lay between the germline ends. Germline values: CDR1 SGHDN, CDR2 FVKESK. The CDR3 length is 15 residues. CDR3 nucleotides: TGTGCCAGCAGAGACGACAGCACTCCTAACTATGGCTACACCTTC. Translation: CASRDDSTPNYGYTF.

The gene calls are TRBV15 and TRBJ2-7, with a possible D match to TRBD1 (6 bases). The ends were cut back, 6 bases at V and 3 bases at J, with 12 bases in the middle. CDR1 is LNHNV, CDR2 YYDKDF, per germline (reference sequence). The CDR3 sequence is 13 residues long. The CDR3 sequence: CATRRDTNYEQYF. The CDR3 DNA sequence: TGTGCCACCAGACGGGACACAAACTACGAGCAGTACTTC. The whole variable domain, remainder taken from reference TRBV15 and TRBJ2-7, is DAMVIQNPRYQVTQFGKPVTLSCSQTLNHNVMYWYQQKSSQAPKLLFHYYDKDFNNEADTPDNFQSRRPNTSFCFLDIRSPGLGDTAMYLCATRRDTNYEQYFGPGTRLTVT.

The V gene is TRBV7-9, the J gene TRBJ2-7; D is perhaps TRBD1 or TRBD2 (6 bases each). This CDR3 has 17 amino acids. Trimming pared 3 bases from V and 2 bases from J, leaving 20 bases between. Looked up from germline, CDR1 is SEHNR and CDR2 is FQNEAQ (reference sequence). The CDR3 region has the DNA TGTGCCAGCAGCTTGTACCGGGGGCCTACCGCGGCCTACGAGCAGTACTTC. Translated: CASSLYRGPTAAYEQYF.

The genes are TRBV5-1 and TRBJ2-1; the match to TRBD2 covers 8 bases. V dropped 6 bases and J dropped 3; count of bases not matched to a gene: 8. From germline, CDR1 is SGHRS and CDR2 YFSETQ. This CDR3 contains 15 residues. The CDR3 bases are TGCGCCAGCATTTCAACTAGCGGACACTACAATGAGCAGTTCTTC. Translating gives CASISTSGHYNEQFF.

The chain recombines TRBV7-3 with TRBJ2-4; the D is unclear. Trimming shortened V by 8 bases and J by 0 bases, and 8 bases separated the two germline ends. Germline values: CDR1 SGHTA, CDR2 FQGTGA. The CDR3 is 13 amino acids. Here the CDR3 reads CASSPGAKNIQYF. The CDR3 region has the DNA TGTGCCAGCTCCCCTGGAGCCAAAAACATTCAGTACTTC.

Comment on this clone: The same CDR3 is also encoded by other DNA sequences in this sample. This chain uses TRBV2 with TRBJ2-7; 11 nucleotides agree with TRBD2. Per the germline V gene, CDR1 is SNHLY and CDR2 is FYNNEI. This CDR3 has 13 amino acids. The V segment lost 6 bases and the J segment 4 bases; nucleotides outside the gene matches: 2. The CDR3 is CASSGTSGYEQYF. Written as DNA, the CDR3 is TGTGCCAGCAGCGGGACTAGCGGTTACGAGCAGTACTTC.

The V call is TRBV6-1, the J call TRBJ2-1, with 8 positions matching TRBD1. CDR3 length equals 16 residues. V gave up 4 bases and J gave up 7 bases; unmatched junction bases: 12. CDR1 and CDR2 (germline): MNHNS, SASEGT. CDR3 coding DNA: TGTGCCAGCAGTGCTTGGGACAGGTTCCTGAAAAATGAGCAGTTCTTC. The encoded protein is CASSAWDRFLKNEQFF.

As DNA, the CDR3 is TGTGCCAGCAGTTCGACGACTCCGGAAGGCTATGGTGAGCAGTTCTTC. Translation: CASSSTTPEGYGEQFF. This chain joins TRBV6-5 and TRBJ2-1, with D uncertain. This CDR3 contains 16 residues. Per the germline V gene, CDR1 is MNHEY and CDR2 is SVGAGI. Trimming shortened V by 4 bases and J by 9 bases, and 22 bases separated the two germline ends.